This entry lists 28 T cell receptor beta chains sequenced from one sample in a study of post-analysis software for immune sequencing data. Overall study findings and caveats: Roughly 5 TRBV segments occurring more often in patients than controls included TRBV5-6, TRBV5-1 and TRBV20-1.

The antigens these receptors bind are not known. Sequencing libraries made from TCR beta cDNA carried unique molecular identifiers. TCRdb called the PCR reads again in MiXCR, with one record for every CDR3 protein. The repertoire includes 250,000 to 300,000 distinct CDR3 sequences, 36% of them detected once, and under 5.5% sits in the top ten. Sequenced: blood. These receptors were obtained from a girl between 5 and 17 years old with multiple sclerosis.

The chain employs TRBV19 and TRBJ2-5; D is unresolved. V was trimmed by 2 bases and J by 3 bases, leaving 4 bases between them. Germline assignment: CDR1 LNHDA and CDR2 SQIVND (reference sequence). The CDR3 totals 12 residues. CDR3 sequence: CASSISKETQYF. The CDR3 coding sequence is TGTGCCAGTAGTATATCGAAAGAGACCCAGTACTTC.

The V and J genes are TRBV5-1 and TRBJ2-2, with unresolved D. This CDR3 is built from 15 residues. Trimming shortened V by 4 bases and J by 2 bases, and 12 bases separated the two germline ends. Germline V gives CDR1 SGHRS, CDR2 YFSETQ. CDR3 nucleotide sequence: TGCGCCAGCAGCCAAATGTGGGGTAACACCGGGGAGCTGTTTTTT. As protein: CASSQMWGNTGELFF.

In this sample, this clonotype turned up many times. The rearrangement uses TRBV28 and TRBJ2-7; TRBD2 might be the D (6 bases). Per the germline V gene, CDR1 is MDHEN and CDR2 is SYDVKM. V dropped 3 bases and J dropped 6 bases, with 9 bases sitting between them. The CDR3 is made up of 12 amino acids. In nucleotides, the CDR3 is TGTGCCAGCAGTTTCGGGGGTACCGAGCAGTACTTC. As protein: CASSFGGTEQYF.

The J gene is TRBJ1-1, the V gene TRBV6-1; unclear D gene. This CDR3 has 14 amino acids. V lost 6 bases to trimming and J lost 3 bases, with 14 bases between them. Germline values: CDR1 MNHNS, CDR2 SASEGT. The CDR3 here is CASSRQTEYTEAFF. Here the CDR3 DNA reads TGTGCCAGCAGCCGACAAACGGAATACACTGAAGCTTTCTTT.

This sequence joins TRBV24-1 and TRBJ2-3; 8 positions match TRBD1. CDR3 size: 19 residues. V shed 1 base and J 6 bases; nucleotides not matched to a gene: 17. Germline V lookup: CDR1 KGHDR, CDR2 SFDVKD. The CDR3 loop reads CATSDFTGGQGPAGDTQYF. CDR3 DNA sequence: TGTGCCACCAGTGATTTTACGGGTGGACAGGGTCCCGCGGGGGATACGCAGTATTTT.

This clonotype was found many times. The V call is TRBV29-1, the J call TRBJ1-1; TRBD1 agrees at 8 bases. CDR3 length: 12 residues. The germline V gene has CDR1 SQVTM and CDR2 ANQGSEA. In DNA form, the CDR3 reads TGCAGTGCTGGACAGGGCGGTACTGAAGCTTTCTTT. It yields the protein CSAGQGGTEAFF.

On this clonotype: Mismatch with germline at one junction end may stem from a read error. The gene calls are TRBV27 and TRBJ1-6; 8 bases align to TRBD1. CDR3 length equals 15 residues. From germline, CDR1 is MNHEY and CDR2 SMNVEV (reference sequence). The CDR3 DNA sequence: TGTGCCAGCAGTTCGACAGGGGCCTATAATTCACCCCCCCACTTT. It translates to CASSSTGAYNSPPHF.

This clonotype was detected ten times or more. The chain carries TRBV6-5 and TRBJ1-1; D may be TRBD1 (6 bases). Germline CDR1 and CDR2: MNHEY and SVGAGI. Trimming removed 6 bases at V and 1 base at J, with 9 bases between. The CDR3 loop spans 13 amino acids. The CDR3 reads CASRTGQNTEAFF. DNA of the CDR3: TGTGCCAGCAGGACGGGACAGAACACTGAAGCTTTCTTT.

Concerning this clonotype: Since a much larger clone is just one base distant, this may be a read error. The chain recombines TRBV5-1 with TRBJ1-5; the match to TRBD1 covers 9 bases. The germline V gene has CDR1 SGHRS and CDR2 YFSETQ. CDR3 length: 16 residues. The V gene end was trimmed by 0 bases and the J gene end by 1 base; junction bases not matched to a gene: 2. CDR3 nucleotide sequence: TGCGCCAGCAGCTTGGGTGACAGGGGGAGCAATCAGCCCCAGCATTTT. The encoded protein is CASSLGDRGSNQPQHF.

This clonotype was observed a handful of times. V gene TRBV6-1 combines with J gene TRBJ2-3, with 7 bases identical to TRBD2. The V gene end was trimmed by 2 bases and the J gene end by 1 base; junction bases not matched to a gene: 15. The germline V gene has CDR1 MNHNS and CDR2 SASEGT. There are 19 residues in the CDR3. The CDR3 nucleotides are TGTGCCAGCAGTGAATTTGCGGGAGCACCAGCGGATGGCACAGATACGCAGTATTTT. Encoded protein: CASSEFAGAPADGTDTQYF.

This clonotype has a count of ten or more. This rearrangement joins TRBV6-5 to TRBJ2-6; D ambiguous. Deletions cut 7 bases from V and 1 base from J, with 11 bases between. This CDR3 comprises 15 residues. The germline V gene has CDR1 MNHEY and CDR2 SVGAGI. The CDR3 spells CASTSPGSGANVLTF. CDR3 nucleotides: TGTGCCAGCACCTCTCCGGGTTCTGGGGCCAACGTCCTGACTTTC.

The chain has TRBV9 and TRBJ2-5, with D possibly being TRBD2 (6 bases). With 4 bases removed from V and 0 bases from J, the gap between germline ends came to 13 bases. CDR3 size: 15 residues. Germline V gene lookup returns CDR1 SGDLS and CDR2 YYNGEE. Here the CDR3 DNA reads TGTGCCAGCAGCCCCTCCTTAGCGGACCAAGAGACCCAGTACTTC. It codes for CASSPSLADQETQYF.

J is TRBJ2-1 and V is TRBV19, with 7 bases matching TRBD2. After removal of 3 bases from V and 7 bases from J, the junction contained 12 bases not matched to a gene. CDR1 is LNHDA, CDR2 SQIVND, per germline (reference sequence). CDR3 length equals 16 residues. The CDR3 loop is CASSIGGSRRRNEQFF. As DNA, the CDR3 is TGTGCCAGTAGTATTGGCGGGAGTCGCCGGAGGAATGAGCAGTTCTTC. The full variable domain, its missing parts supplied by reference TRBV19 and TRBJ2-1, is DGGITQSPKYLFRKEGQNVTLSCEQNLNHDAMYWYRQDPGQGLRLIYYSQIVNDFQKGDIAEGYSVSREKKESFPLTVTSAQKNPTAFYLCASSIGGSRRRNEQFFGPGTRLTVL.

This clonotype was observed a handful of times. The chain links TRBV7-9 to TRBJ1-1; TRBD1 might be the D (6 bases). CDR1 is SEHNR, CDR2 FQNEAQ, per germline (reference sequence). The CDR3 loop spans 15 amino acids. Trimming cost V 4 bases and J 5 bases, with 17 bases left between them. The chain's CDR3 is CASSYIRRGVTEAFF. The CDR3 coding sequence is TGTGCCAGCAGCTACATTCGGAGGGGGGTAACTGAAGCTTTCTTT.

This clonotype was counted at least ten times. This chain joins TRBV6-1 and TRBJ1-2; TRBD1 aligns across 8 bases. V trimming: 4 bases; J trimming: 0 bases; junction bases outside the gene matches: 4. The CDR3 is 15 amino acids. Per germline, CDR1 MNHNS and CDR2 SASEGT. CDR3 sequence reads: CASSAGQGANYGYTF. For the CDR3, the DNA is TGTGCCAGCAGTGCAGGACAGGGCGCTAACTATGGCTACACCTTC.

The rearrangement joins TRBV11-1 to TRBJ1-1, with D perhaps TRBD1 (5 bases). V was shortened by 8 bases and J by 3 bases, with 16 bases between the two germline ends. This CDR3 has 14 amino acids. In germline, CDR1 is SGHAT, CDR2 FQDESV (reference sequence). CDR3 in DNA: TGTGCCAGCTCCCTCCCGGGGGGAGACACTGAAGCTTTCTTT. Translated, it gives CASSLPGGDTEAFF.

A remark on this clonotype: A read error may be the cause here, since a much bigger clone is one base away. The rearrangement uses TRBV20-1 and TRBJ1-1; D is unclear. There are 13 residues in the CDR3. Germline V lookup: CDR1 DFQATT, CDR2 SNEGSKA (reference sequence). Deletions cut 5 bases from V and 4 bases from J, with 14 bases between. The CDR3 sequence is CSAPGRLGTEAFF. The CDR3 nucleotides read TGCAGTGCTCCGGGCAGGCTTGGCACTGAAGCTTTCTTT.

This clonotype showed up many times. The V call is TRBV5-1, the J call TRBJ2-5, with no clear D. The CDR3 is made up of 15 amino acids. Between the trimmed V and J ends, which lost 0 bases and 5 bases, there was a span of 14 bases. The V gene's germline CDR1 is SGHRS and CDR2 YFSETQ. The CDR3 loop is CASSLGGRSEETQYF. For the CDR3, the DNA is TGCGCCAGCAGCTTGGGAGGACGGTCGGAGGAGACCCAGTACTTC.

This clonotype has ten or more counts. As DNA, the CDR3 is TGTGCCAGCAGCCGTTTGGGTACCAATCAGCCCCAGCATTTT. It yields the protein CASSRLGTNQPQHF. This chain uses TRBV7-8 with TRBJ1-5; D is ambiguous. The CDR3 is 14 residues long. The germline V gene has CDR1 SGHVS and CDR2 FQNEAQ. Trimming took off 5 bases at V and 3 bases at J, with 11 bases between the two ends.

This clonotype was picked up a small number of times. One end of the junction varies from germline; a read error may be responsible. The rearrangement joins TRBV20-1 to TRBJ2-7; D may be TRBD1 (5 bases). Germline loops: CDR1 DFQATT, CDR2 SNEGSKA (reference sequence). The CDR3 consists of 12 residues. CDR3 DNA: TGCAGTGCTGGGCAGGGCTCCCACGAGCAGTACTTC. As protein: CSAGQGSHEQYF.

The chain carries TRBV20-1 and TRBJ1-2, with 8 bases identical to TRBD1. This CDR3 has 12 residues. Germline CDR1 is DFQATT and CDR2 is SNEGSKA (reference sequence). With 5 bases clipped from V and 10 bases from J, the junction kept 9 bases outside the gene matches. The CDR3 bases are TGCAGTGCTGTTCCGGGACAGGCCCTCTACACCTTC. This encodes CSAVPGQALYTF.

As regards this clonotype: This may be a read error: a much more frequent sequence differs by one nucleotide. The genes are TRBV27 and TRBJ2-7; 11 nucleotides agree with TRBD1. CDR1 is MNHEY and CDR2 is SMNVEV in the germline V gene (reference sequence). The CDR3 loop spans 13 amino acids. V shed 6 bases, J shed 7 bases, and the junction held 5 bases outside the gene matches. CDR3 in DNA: TGTGCCAGCAGGAGGACAGGGGGCAATGAGCAGTACTTC. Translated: CASRRTGGNEQYF.

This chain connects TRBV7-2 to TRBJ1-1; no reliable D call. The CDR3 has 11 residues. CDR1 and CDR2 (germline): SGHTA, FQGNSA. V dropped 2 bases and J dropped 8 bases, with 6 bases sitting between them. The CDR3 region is CASSLFGEAFF. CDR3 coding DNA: TGTGCCAGCAGCTTATTCGGCGAAGCTTTCTTT.

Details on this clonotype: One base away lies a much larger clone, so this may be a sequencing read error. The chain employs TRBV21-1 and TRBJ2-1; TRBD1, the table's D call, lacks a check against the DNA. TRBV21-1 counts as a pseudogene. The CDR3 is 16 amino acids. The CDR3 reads CASSQARGQGSVGQFF. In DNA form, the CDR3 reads TGTGCCAGCAGCCAAGCAAGGGGACAGGGGTCCGTAGGGCAGTTCTTC.

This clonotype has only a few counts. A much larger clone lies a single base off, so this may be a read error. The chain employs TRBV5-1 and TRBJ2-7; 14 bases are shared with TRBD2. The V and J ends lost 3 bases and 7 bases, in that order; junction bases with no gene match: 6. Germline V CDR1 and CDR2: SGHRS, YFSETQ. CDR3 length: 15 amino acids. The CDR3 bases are TGCGCCAGCAGCTCGGGACTAGCGGGAGTGGTTGAGCAGTACTTC. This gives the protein CASSSGLAGVVEQYF.

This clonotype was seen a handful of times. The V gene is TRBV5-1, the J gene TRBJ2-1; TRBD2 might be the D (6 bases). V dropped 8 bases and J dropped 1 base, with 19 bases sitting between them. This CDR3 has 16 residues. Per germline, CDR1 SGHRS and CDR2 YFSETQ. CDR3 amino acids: CASLGEAGKSYNEQFF. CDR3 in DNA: TGCGCCAGTCTTGGTGAAGCGGGCAAATCCTACAATGAGCAGTTCTTC.

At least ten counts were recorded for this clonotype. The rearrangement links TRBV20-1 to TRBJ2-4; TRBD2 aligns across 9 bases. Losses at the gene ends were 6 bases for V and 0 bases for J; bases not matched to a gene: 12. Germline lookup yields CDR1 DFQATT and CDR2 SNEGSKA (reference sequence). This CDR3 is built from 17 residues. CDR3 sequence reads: CSASPGTSLLAKNIQYF. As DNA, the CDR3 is TGCAGTGCCAGTCCCGGGACTAGCCTCCTAGCCAAAAACATTCAGTACTTC.

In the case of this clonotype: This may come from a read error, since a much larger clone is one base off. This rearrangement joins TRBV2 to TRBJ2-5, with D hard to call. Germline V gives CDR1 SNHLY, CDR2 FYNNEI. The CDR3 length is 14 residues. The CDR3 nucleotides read TGTGCCAGCAGTGCCGGGTCGAGCATGGAGACCCTGTACTTC. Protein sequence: CASSAGSSMETLYF.